These T cell receptor beta chains were read from a single sample in a study of blood T cell repertoires in COVID-19. Some clones are missing from TCRdb's copy, which holds only in-frame ones; the method was immunoSEQ multiplex PCR. The sample includes 350,000 to 450,000 clones, less than 90% of them seen just once. Sequencing was performed on peripheral blood. These receptors originate from a woman aged 60 to 75 with COVID-19, enrolled during active disease. Each CDR3 is given with its conserved first and last residue. The D gene is left open where the match is weak. Only part of the rows carry a size: once, few, many, or a class if the clone is expanded.

D gene,J gene,V gene,clone size,CDR3 DNA,CDR3 protein
TRBD2,TRBJ2-3,TRBV4-3,-,TGCGCCAGCAGCCAAGGTTCTAGCGGGATCACAGATACGCAGTATTTT,CASSQGSSGITDTQYF
TRBD1,TRBJ1-4,TRBV27,-,TGTGCCAGCAGCTCGGGACAGGGACCCGAAAAACTGTTTTTT,CASSSGQGPEKLFF
TRBD1,TRBJ1-2,TRBV27,-,TGTGCCAGCAGTCAGGGACAGGGAAAATCTAACTATGGCTACACCTTC,CASSQGQGKSNYGYTF
-,TRBJ1-2,TRBV6-5,-,TGTGCCAGCAGCCAGGGATTGAACTATGGCTACACCTTC,CASSQGLNYGYTF
TRBD2,TRBJ2-3,TRBV5-4,-,TGTGCCAGCAGCTTGGGAGAACTAGCGATGGATACGCAGTATTTT,CASSLGELAMDTQYF
TRBD1,TRBJ1-1,TRBV13,-,TGTGCCAGCAACTTTCTGTGGGACAGCATGAACACTGAAGCTTTCTTT,CASNFLWDSMNTEAFF
-,TRBJ2-2,TRBV4-2,-,TGTGCCAGCAGCCGATCGGAGCTAAACACCGGGGAGCTGTTTTTT,CASSRSELNTGELFF
-,TRBJ1-1,TRBV7-9,once,TGTGCCAGCAGCTTATTCGTCGCTGAAGCTTTCTTT,CASSLFVAEAFF
-,TRBJ1-3,TRBV5-1,-,TGCGCCAGCAGCGTCTCAGGGGAAGCGGGAAACACCATATATTTT,CASSVSGEAGNTIYF
TRBD2,TRBJ2-3,TRBV11-3,-,TGTGCCAGCAGCTTAGATGGACTAGCGGGGGGGCCGAAAACAGATACGCAGTATTTT,CASSLDGLAGGPKTDTQYF
-,TRBJ2-1,TRBV7-9,once,TGTGCCAGCAGTTCGGGTGTGAGGAATGAGCAGTTCTTC,CASSSGVRNEQFF
TRBD1,TRBJ1-2,TRBV18,-,TGTGCCAGCTCACCGGACAGGAGCGATGGCTACACCTTC,CASSPDRSDGYTF
TRBD1,TRBJ2-7,TRBV7-2,-,TGTGCCAGCAGCTTACAAGGGGGCGCGCACGAGCAGTACTTC,CASSLQGGAHEQYF
TRBD1,TRBJ1-6,TRBV4-1,few,TGCGCCAGCAGCCACCCGGACAGGGGGCGTAATTCACCCCTCCACTTT,CASSHPDRGRNSPLHF
-,TRBJ2-7,TRBV30,-,TGTGCCTGGAGTGTGAATACCAAAGCCCACGAGCAGTACTTC,CAWSVNTKAHEQYF
TRBD1,TRBJ2-6,TRBV7-2,-,TGTGCCAGCAGCTTCGGGACAGGGTCTGGGGCCAACGTCCTGACTTTC,CASSFGTGSGANVLTF
-,TRBJ2-7,TRBV5-1,-,TGCGCCAGCAGCTTGAGTATACAGGTCTACGAGCAGTACTTC,CASSLSIQVYEQYF
TRBD2,TRBJ2-3,TRBV18,few,TGTGCCAGCTCCCTAGCGGGTGCATCTAGCACAGATACGCAGTATTTT,CASSLAGASSTDTQYF